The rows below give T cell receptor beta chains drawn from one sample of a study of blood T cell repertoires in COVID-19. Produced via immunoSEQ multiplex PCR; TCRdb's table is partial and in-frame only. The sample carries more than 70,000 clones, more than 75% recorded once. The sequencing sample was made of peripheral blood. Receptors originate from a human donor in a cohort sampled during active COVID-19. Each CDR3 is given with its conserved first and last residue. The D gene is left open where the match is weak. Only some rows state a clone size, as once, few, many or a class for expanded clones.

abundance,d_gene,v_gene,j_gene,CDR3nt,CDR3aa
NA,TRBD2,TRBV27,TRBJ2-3,TGTGCCAGCAGTTTATGGGGCGGGGGGGCCGGAGATACGCAGTATTTT,CASSLWGGGAGDTQYF
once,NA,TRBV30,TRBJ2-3,TGTGCCTGGAGTGTCATCCGAGAAACGCAGTATTTT,CAWSVIRETQYF
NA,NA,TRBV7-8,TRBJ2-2,TGTGCCAGCAGCTCCCGGGACTTGAACACCGGGGAGCTGTTTTTT,CASSSRDLNTGELFF
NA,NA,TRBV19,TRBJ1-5,TGTGCCAGTAGTATAGAAGGGCCGACAGGACAGCAGCATTTT,CASSIEGPTGQQHF
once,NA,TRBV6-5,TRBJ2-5,TGTGCCAGCAGTAGGCCAGGGTCATCGGAGACCCAGTACTTC,CASSRPGSSETQYF
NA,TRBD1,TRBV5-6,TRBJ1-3,TGTGCCAGCAGCTACGGACAGGAGGAAAACACCATATATTTT,CASSYGQEENTIYF
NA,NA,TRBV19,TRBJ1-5,TGTGCCAGTAGTATTAGCGCCAGGGGAGTTCGACAGCCCCAGCATTTT,CASSISARGVRQPQHF
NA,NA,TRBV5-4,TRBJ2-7,TGTGCCAGCAGCCCCGGACATTCCTACGAGCAGTACTTC,CASSPGHSYEQYF
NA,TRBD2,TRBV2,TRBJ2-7,TGTGCCAGCAGTGAAGGACTAGCGGCCTACTTC,CASSEGLAAYF
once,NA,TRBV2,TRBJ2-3,TGTGCCAGCCTCATGGAACTAGAGGGGCAGTATTTT,CASLMELEGQYF
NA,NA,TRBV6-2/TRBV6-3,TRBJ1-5,TGTGCCAGCAGTTACCCCCGGGGATGGGGTCAGCCCCAGCATTTT,CASSYPRGWGQPQHF
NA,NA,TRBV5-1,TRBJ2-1,TGCGCCAGCTCATTAGAGCATGAGCAGTTCTTC,CASSLEHEQFF
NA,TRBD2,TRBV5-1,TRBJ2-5,TGCGCCAGCCGGGGAACTAGCGGGCAAGAGACCCAGTACTTC,CASRGTSGQETQYF
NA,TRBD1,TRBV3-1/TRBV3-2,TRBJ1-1,TGTGCCAGCAGCCCAGGGACAGAGCACACTGAAGCTTTCTTT,CASSPGTEHTEAFF
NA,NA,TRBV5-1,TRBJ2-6,TGCGCCAGCAGCTTGGTCCTCTCTGGGGCCAACGTCCTGACTTTC,CASSLVLSGANVLTF
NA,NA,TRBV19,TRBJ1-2,TGTGCCAGTAGTATTGGGTTCAGGGCCCTTGAGAACTATGGCTACACCTTC,CASSIGFRALENYGYTF
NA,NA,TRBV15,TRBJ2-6,TGTGCCACCAGCAGAGATTTTCGAGCCGGTTCTGGGGCCAACGTCCTGACTTTC,CATSRDFRAGSGANVLTF
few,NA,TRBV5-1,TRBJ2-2,TGCGCCAGCAGCTTGGCCCCGGGGAACGGGGAGCTGTTTTTT,CASSLAPGNGELFF
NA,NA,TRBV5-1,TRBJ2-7,TGCGCCAGCAGCTTGGGACAGGCCTACTACGAGCAGTACTTC,CASSLGQAYYEQYF
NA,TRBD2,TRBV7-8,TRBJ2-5,TGTGCCAGCAGCTGGGGGGGGGAGACCCAGTACTTC,CASSWGGETQYF
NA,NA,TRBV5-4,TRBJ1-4,TGTGCCAGCAGCCCCGAGGGCTTTGGGGAAAAACTGTTTTTT,CASSPEGFGEKLFF
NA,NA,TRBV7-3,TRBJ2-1,TGTGCCAGCAGCCGCCCGGACTCTAACAATGAGCAGTTCTTC,CASSRPDSNNEQFF
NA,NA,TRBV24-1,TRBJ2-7,TGTGCCACCAGTGATAAAGAGAATTACGAGCAGTACTTC,CATSDKENYEQYF
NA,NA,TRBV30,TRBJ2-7,TGTGCCTGGAGTGTTCGGTACGAGCAGTACTTC,CAWSVRYEQYF
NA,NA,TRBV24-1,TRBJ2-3,TGTGCCACCAGGGGGGCAACGGAAGATACGCAGTATTTT,CATRGATEDTQYF
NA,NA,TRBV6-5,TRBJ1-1,TGTGCCAGCAGTTACTCGGGCGGGTTGGCAAAAGCTTTCTTT,CASSYSGGLAKAFF
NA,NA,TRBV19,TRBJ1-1,TGTGCCAGTAGCCCTGGGGGACACCCTTTTAATGAAGCTTTCTTT,CASSPGGHPFNEAFF
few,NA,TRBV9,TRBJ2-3,TGTGCCAGCAGCCCCCGTCTCGGCACAGATACGCAGTATTTT,CASSPRLGTDTQYF
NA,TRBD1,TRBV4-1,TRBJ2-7,TGCGCCAGCAGCCAAGGGACAGGGGTATACGAGCAGTACTTC,CASSQGTGVYEQYF
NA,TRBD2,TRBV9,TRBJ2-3,TGTGCCAGCAGCGCAGACCCGGGACTACAGGATACGCAGTATTTT,CASSADPGLQDTQYF
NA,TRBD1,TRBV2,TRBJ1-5,TGTGCCAGCAGGGGCGACAGGGGACATAGCAATCAGCCCCAGCATTTT,CASRGDRGHSNQPQHF
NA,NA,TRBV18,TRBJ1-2,TGTGCCAGCTCACCACGTGGACAACCGGATTATGGCTACACCTTC,CASSPRGQPDYGYTF